This record concerns one T cell receptor beta chain sequence. Its antigen is unknown. The table came from immunoSEQ multiplex PCR; TCRdb's copy has only in-frame clones and leaves some out. The sample records 2,500,000 or so clones, around 90% being singletons. The data originate from a study of shared clonotypes between healthy human individuals. As for the study in general: Each donor contributed plates that comprised three CD4 naive, three CD4 memory, two CD8 naive and one CD8 memory. Study-wide findings and caveats: Rarefaction analysis demonstrated incomplete sorted-subset sequencing notwithstanding large depth.

This CDR3 spans 15 amino acids. Germline V lookup: CDR1 SGHRS, CDR2 YFSETQ. V lost 4 bases and J 0 bases, leaving 13 bases between the germline ends. This TCR derives from a man aged 18-30 years in good health. This chain connects TRBV5-1 to TRBJ1-1, with unresolved D. Sequenced input: naive CD4+ T cells sorted from blood. The sample's subset: CD45RA+ positively selected. CDR3 nucleotides: TGCGCCAGCAGCGACGGGGTGGGCTTGAACACTGAAGCTTTCTTT. This sequence encodes CASSDGVGLNTEAFF.